The 14 T cell receptor beta chains listed next were all sequenced from one sample in a study of radiotherapy plus CTLA-4 blockade in lung cancer. Assay used: immunoSEQ multiplex PCR; TCRdb lists only in-frame clones, some missing. The sample has 70,000 to 85,000 clones, 70% to 85% seen once. Sample: peripheral blood, taken from a patient treated with radiotherapy plus ipilimumab. Receptors originate from a human donor with non-small cell lung cancer whose response to radiotherapy plus ipilimumab could not be evaluated.

The sample holds a few counts of this clone. The rearrangement links TRBV5-1 to TRBJ2-1, with TRBD1 as a possible D gene (6 bases). Per germline, CDR1 SGHRS and CDR2 YFSETQ. V dropped 4 bases and J dropped 7 bases, with 21 bases sitting between them. The CDR3 spans 16 residues. The CDR3 DNA follows: TGCGCCAGCAGCCAGCGAAGCACCGGACAGTCAAATGAGCAGTTCTTC. Amino acid sequence: CASSQRSTGQSNEQFF.

This chain joins TRBV9 and TRBJ2-5; 8 positions agree with TRBD2. Matching the DNA end better, TRBJ2-7 makes the J call doubtful. This CDR3 comprises 15 residues. CDR1 SGDLS and CDR2 YYNGEE come from the germline V gene. For the CDR3, the DNA is TGTGCCAGCAGCGTACAGGCGGGGGGTCCCTACGAGCAGTACTTC. Translated, it gives CASSVQAGGPYEQYF.

The chain has TRBV5-4 and TRBJ2-3; 8 bases are shared with TRBD2. Germline loops: CDR1 SGHNT, CDR2 YYREEE (reference sequence). The CDR3 length is 14 residues. J was trimmed by 4 bases and V by 5 bases; bases with no gene match: 6. For the CDR3, the DNA is TGTGCCAGCAGGTACGGACTAGCCGCAGATACGCAGTATTTT. This gives the protein CASRYGLAADTQYF.

This clone occurred a few times. The gene calls are TRBV10-1 and TRBJ2-1, with 7 bases aligning to TRBD2. The CDR3 covers 14 residues. V lost 8 bases to trimming and J lost 3 bases; unmatched junction nucleotides: 7. Germline V gives CDR1 WNHNN, CDR2 SYGVQD (reference sequence). This CDR3 is CASGGQRDYNEQFF. CDR3 bases: TGCGCCAGCGGGGGTCAGCGGGACTACAATGAGCAGTTCTTC.

This chain links TRBV27 with TRBJ2-6, with D tentatively TRBD2 (5 bases). CDR1 and CDR2 from the germline V gene are MNHEY and SMNVEV (reference sequence). CDR3 size: 17 residues. Trimming removed 3 bases from V and 1 base from J, with 13 bases in between. CDR3 region: CASSFTPGISGANVLTF. Here the CDR3 DNA reads TGTGCCAGCAGTTTTACCCCGGGGATTTCTGGGGCCAACGTCCTGACTTTC.

The chain uses TRBV6-5 and TRBJ2-7; 9 positions agree with TRBD1. Germline V gene sequence: CDR1 MNHEY, CDR2 SVGAGI. Trimming at V came to 6 bases and at J to 7 bases, leaving 13 bases not matched to a gene. The CDR3 covers 15 residues. CDR3 in amino acids: CASSPPGQGLGEQYF. The CDR3 DNA reads as TGTGCCAGCAGCCCCCCGGGACAGGGATTGGGGGAGCAGTACTTC.

The rearrangement uses TRBV30 and TRBJ1-2; TRBD1 matches 8 bases. J was trimmed by 4 bases and V by 5 bases; bases with no gene match: 15. This CDR3 comprises 16 residues. From germline, CDR1 is GTSNPN and CDR2 SVGIG (reference sequence). The CDR3 DNA reads as TGTGCCTGGGACGCCGGGACAGGCGTCCGGTCCTATGGCTACACCTTC. It specifies CAWDAGTGVRSYGYTF.

This sequence joins TRBV7-8 and TRBJ2-1; 7 bases agree with TRBD1. Germline trimming cut 1 base from V and 5 bases from J; bases unmatched to any gene: 11. Germline V CDR1 and CDR2: SGHVS, FQNEAQ. This CDR3 has 17 amino acids. The CDR3 loop reads CASSLGKRTGWDNEQFF. As DNA, the CDR3 is TGTGCCAGCAGCTTAGGGAAGCGGACAGGTTGGGACAATGAGCAGTTCTTC.

The V call is TRBV7-2, the J call TRBJ1-3; 7 nucleotides agree with TRBD1. The CDR3 covers 16 residues. V trimming: 5 bases; J trimming: 7 bases; junction bases outside the gene matches: 14. CDR1 and CDR2 (germline): SGHTA, FQGNSA. The CDR3 loop is CASSKRTGAESNTIYF. Written as DNA, the CDR3 is TGTGCCAGCAGCAAAAGGACAGGCGCCGAGAGTAACACCATATATTTT.

V gene TRBV4-3 combines with J gene TRBJ2-7; 9 bases agree with TRBD2. The germline V gene has CDR1 LGHNA and CDR2 YSLEER. CDR3 length: 19 residues. Losses at the gene ends were 8 bases for V and 1 base for J; bases not matched to a gene: 21. The CDR3 coding sequence is TGCGCCAGCTCACCGGGGCAGCGGGCGGGGGGGAAAACATCCTACGAGCAGTACTTC. Its translation is CASSPGQRAGGKTSYEQYF.

The chain carries TRBV2 and TRBJ2-7; 10 bases are shared with TRBD1. This CDR3 contains 15 residues. CDR1 is SNHLY and CDR2 is FYNNEI in the germline V gene. Trimming at V came to 4 bases and at J to 2 bases, leaving 5 bases not matched to a gene. The CDR3 reads CASSGQGAITYEQYF. The DNA of the CDR3 is TGTGCCAGCAGTGGACAGGGGGCTATCACCTACGAGCAGTACTTC.

V is TRBV15 and J is TRBJ2-3; no clear D. V dropped 0 bases and J dropped 0 bases, with 10 bases sitting between them. There are 16 residues in the CDR3. Germline values: CDR1 LNHNV, CDR2 YYDKDF (reference sequence). CDR3 residues: CATSRDTRGSTDTQYF. The DNA for the CDR3 is TGTGCCACCAGCAGAGATACTCGCGGTAGCACAGATACGCAGTATTTT.

V usage is TRBV5-6 and J usage is TRBJ2-1, with 7 bases lining up with TRBD2. This CDR3 spans 15 amino acids. Germline V gives CDR1 SGHDT, CDR2 YYEEEE. J lost 3 bases, V lost 4 bases, and 7 bases had no gene match. The CDR3 reads CASSGLAVLYNEQFF. DNA for the CDR3: TGTGCCAGCAGCGGTCTAGCGGTACTCTACAATGAGCAGTTCTTC.

The count of this clone is one. This chain connects TRBV7-9 to TRBJ2-5; TRBD1 matches at 8 bases. The CDR3 is 12 amino acids. V was clipped by 5 bases and J by 5 bases; unmatched bases: 1. The germline gives CDR1 SEHNR, CDR2 FQNEAQ (reference sequence). The CDR3 nucleotides are TGTGCCAGCAGCCAGGGGGCTGAGACCCAGTACTTC. Encoded protein: CASSQGAETQYF.